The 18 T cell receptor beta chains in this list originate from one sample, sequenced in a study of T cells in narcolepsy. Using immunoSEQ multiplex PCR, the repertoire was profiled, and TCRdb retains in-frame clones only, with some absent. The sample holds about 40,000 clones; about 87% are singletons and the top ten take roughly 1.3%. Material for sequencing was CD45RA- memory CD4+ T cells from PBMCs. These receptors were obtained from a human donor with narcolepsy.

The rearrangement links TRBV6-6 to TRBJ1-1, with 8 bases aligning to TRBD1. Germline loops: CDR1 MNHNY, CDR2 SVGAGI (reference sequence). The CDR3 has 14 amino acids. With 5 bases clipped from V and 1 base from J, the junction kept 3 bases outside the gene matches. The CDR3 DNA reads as TGTGCCAGCAGTCCCAGGGGGCGGAACACTGAAGCTTTCTTT. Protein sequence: CASSPRGRNTEAFF.

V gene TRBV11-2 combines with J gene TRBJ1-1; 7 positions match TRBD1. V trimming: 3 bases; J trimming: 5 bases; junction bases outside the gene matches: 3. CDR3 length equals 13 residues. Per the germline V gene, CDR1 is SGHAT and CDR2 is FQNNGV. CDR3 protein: CASSLTGRTEAFF. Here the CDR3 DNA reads TGTGCCAGCAGCTTGACAGGGAGGACTGAAGCTTTCTTT.

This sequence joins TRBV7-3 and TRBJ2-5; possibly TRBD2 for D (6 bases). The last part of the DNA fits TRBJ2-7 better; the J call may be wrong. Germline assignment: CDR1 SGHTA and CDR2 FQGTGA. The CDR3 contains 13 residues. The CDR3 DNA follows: TGTGCCAGCAGCTCCGGACTATCATCCGAGCAGTACTTC. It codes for CASSSGLSSEQYF.

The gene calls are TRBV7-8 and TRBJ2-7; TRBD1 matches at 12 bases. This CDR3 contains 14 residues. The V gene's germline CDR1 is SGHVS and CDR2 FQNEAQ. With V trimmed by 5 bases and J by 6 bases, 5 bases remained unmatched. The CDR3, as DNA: TGTGCCAGCAGCCGGGACAGGGGGCGAGGCGAGCAGTACTTC. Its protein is CASSRDRGRGEQYF.

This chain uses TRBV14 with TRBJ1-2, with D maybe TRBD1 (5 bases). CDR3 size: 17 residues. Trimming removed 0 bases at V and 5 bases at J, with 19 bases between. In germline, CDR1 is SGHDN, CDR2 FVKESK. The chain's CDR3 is CASSQDGLGPQGYGYTF. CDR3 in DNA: TGTGCCAGCAGCCAAGACGGATTGGGCCCCCAGGGATATGGCTACACCTTC.

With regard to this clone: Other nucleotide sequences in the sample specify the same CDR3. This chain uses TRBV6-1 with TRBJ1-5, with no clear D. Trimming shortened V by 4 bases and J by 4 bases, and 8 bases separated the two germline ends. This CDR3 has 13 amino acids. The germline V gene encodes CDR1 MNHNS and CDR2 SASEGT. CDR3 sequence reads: CASSVEENQPQHF. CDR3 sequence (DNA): TGTGCCAGCAGTGTTGAAGAGAATCAGCCCCAGCATTTT.

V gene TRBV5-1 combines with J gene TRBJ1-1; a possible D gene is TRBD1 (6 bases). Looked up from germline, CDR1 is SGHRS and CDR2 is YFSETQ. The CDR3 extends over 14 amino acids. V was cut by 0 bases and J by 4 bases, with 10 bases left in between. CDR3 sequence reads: CASSLDRAATEAFF. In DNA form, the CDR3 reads TGCGCCAGCAGCTTGGACAGGGCTGCCACTGAAGCTTTCTTT.

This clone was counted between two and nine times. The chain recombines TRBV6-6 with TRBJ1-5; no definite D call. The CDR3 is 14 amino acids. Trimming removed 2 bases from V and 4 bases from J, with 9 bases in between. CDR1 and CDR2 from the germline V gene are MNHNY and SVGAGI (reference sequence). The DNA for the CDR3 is TGTGCCAGCAGTTACCCGGGCAGTAATCAGCCCCAGCATTTT. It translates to CASSYPGSNQPQHF.

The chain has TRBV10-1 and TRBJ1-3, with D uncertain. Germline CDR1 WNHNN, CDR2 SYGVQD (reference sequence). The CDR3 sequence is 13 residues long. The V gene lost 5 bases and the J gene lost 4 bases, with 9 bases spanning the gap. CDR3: CASSTGGGNTIYF. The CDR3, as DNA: TGCGCCAGCAGTACCGGCGGGGGAAACACCATATATTTT.

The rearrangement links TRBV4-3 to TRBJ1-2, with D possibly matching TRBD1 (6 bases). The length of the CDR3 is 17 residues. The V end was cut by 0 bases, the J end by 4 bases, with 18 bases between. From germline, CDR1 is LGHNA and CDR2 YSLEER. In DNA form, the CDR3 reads TGCGCCAGCAGCCAAGATGTCGGGACAACCCTCAGCTATGGCTACACCTTC. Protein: CASSQDVGTTLSYGYTF.

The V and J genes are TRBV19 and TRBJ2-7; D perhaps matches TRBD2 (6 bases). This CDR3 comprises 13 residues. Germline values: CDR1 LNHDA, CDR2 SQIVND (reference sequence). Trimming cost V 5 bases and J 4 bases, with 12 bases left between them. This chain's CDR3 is CASSSGDRYEQYF. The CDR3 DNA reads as TGTGCCAGTAGTTCGGGGGATAGGTACGAGCAGTACTTC.

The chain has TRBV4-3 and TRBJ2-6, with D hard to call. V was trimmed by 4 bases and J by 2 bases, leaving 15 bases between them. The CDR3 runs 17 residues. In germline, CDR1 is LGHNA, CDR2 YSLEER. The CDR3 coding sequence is TGCGCCAGCAGCCTAGCCCCGTCGTTGCCTGGGGCCAACGTCCTGACTTTC. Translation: CASSLAPSLPGANVLTF.

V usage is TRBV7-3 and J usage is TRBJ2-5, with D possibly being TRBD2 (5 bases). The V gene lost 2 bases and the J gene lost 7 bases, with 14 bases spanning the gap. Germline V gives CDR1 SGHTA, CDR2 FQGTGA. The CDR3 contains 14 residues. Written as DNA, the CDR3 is TGTGCCAGCAGCTTATCCGCAGGTCGGGGGACCCAGTACTTC. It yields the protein CASSLSAGRGTQYF.

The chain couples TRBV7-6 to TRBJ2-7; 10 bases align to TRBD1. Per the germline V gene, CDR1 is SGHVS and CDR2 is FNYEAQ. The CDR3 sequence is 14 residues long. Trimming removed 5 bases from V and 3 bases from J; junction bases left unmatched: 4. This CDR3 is CASSPGTGVYEQYF. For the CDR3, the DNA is TGTGCCAGCAGCCCCGGGACAGGGGTCTACGAGCAGTACTTC.

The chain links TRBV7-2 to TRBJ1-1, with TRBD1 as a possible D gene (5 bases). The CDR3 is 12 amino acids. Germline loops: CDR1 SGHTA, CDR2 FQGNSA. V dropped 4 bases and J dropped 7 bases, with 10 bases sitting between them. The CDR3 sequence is CASSSRVGEAFF. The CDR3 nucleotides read TGTGCCAGCAGCTCCAGGGTCGGTGAAGCTTTCTTT.

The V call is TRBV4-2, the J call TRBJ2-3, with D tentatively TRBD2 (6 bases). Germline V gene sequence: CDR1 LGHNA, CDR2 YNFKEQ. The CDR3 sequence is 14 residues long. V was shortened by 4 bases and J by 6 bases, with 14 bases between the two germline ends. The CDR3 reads CASSPVSGWDTQYF. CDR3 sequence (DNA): TGTGCCAGCAGCCCCGTTAGCGGCTGGGATACGCAGTATTTT.

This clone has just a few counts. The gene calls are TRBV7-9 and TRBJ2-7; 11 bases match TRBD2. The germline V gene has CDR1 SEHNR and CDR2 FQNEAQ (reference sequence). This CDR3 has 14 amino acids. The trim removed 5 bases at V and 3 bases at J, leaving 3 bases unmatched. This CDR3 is CASSPGLAVYEQYF. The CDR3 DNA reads TGTGCCAGCAGCCCGGGACTAGCGGTCTACGAGCAGTACTTC. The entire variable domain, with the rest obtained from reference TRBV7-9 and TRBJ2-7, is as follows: DTGVSQNPRHKITKRGQNVTFRCDPISEHNRLYWYRQTLGQGPEFLTYFQNEAQLEKSRLLSDRFSAERPKGSFSTLEIQRTEQGDSAMYLCASSPGLAVYEQYFGPGTRLTVT.

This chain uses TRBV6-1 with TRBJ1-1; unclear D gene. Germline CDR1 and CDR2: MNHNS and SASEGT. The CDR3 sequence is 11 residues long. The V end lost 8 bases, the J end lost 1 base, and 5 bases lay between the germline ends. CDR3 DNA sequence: TGTGCCAGCCGTCCGAACACTGAAGCTTTCTTT. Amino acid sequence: CASRPNTEAFF.